The 2 T cell receptor beta chains given below trace back to one sample, sequenced in a study of OX40 agonist ivuxolimab in advanced cancers. Produced via immunoSEQ multiplex PCR; TCRdb's table is partial and in-frame only. The repertoire holds more than 25,000 clones, with about nine tenths as singletons. The sequenced sample was CD4+ or CD8+ T cells sorted from blood, obtained in a trial of the OX40 agonist ivuxolimab. The receptor set was obtained from an adult with an advanced solid tumor such as melanoma, head and neck, liver or kidney cancer.

The J gene is TRBJ2-1, the V gene TRBV9; 11 nucleotides agree with TRBD2. V lost 0 bases and J lost 5; bases outside the gene matches: 4. The CDR3 sequence is 16 residues long. CDR1 is SGDLS, CDR2 YYNGEE, per germline. CDR3 residues: CASSVGETSGDNEQFF. In DNA form, the CDR3 reads TGTGCCAGCAGCGTAGGTGAGACTAGCGGGGACAATGAGCAGTTCTTC.

In its sample, this clone was seen once. This rearrangement joins TRBV7-9 to TRBJ2-5, with D unresolved. CDR3 length: 14 amino acids. V lost 5 bases, J lost 1 base, and 11 bases lay in between. CDR1 is SEHNR, CDR2 FQNEAQ, per germline (reference sequence). The CDR3 sequence: CASSPWTGQETQYF. The DNA of the CDR3 is TGTGCCAGCAGCCCATGGACGGGCCAAGAGACCCAGTACTTC.